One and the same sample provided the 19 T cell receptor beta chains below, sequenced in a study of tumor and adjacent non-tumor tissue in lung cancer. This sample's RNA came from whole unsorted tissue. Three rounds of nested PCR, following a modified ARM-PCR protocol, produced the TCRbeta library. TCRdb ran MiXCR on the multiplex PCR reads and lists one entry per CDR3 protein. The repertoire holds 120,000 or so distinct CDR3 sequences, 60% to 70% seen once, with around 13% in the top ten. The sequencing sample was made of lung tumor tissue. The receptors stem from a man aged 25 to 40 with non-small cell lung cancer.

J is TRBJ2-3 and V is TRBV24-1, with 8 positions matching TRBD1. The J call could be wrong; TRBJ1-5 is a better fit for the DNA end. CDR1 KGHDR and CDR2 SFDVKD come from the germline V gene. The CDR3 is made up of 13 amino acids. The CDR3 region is CATSDHGQGPQHF. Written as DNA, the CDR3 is TGTGCCACCAGTGATCACGGACAGGGCCCGCAGCATTTT.

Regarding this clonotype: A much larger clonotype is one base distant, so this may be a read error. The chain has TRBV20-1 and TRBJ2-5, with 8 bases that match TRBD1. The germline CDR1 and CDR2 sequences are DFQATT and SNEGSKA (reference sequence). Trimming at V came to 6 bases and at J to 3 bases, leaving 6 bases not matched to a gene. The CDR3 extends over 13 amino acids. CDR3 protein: CSAGDRSKETQYF. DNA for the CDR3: TGCAGTGCAGGGGACAGGTCTAAAGAGACCCAGTACTTC.

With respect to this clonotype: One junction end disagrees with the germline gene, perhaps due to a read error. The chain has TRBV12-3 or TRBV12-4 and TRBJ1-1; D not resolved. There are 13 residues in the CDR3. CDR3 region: CVSKRYMNTEAFF. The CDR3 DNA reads TGTGTCAGCAAGCGATACATGAACACTGAAGCTTTCTTT.

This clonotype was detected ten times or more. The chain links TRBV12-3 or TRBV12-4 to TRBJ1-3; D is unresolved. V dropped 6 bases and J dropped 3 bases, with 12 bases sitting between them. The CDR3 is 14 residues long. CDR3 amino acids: CASSRGSGGNTIYF. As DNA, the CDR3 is TGTGCCAGCAGCCGAGGTTCAGGTGGAAACACCATATATTTT.

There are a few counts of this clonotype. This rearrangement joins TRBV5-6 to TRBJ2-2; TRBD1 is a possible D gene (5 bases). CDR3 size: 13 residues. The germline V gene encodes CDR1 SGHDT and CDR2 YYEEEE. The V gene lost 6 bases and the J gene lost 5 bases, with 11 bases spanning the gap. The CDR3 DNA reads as TGTGCCAGCACCCAGGGTGGAACCGGGGAGCTGTTTTTT. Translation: CASTQGGTGELFF. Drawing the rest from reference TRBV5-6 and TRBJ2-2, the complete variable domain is DAGVTQSPTHLIKTRGQQVTLRCSPKSGHDTVSWYQQALGQGPQFIFQYYEEEERQRGNFPDRFSGHQFPNYSSELNVNALLLGDSALYLCASTQGGTGELFFGEGSRLTVL.

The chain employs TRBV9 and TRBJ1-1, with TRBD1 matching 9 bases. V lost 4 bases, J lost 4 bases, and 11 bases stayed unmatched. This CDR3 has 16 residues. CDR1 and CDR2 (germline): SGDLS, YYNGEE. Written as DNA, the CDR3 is TGTGCCAGCAGCCCAGTGGGACAGGGACGGGCCACTGAAGCTTTCTTT. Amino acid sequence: CASSPVGQGRATEAFF.

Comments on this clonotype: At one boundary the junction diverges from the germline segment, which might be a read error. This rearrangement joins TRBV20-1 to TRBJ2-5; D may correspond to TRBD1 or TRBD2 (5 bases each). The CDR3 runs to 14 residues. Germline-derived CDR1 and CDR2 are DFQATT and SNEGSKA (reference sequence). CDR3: CNARVGLATETQYF. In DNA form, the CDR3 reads TGCAATGCTAGAGTGGGGCTAGCTACCGAGACCCAGTACTTC.

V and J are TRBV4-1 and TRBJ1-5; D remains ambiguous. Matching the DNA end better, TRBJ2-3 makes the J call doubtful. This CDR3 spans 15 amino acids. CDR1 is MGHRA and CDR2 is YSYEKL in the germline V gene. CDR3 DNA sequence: TGCGCCAGCAGCCAAGGTCTGGATAGCAATCAGCCCCAGTATTTT. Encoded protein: CASSQGLDSNQPQYF.

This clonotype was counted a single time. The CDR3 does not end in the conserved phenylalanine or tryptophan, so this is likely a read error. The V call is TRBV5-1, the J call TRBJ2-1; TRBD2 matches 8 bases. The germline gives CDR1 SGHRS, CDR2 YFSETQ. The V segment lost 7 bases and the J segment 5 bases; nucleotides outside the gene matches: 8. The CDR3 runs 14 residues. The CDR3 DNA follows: TGCGCCAGCGACACGGGACTAGATAACAATGAGCAGTTCATC. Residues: CASDTGLDNNEQFI.

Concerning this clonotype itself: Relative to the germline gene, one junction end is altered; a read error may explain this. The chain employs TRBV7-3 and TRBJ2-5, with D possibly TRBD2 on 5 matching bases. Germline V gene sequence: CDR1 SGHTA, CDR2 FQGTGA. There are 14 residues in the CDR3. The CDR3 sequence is CARSLNGVSETQYF. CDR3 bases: TGTGCCAGGAGCTTAAACGGGGTGTCGGAGACCCAGTACTTC.

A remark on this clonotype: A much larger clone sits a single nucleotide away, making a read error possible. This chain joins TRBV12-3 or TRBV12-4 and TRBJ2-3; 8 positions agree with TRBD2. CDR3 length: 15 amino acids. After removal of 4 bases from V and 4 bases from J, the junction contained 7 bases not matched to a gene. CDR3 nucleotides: TGTGCCAGCAGTTATGCACGGGGGGGCCCAGATACGCAGTATTTT. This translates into CASSYARGGPDTQYF.

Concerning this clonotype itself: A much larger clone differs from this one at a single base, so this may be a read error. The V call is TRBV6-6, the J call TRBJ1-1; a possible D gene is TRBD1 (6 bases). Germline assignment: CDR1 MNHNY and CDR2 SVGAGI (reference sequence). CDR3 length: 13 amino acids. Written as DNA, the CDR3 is TGTGCCATAACAGGGAGGGAGAACACTGTAGCTTTCTTT. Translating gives CAITGRENTVAFF.

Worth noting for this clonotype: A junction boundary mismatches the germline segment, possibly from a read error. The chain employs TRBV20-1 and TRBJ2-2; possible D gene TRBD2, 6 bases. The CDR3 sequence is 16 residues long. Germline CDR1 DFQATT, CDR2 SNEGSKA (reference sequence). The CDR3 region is CSARDEMRGNTGELFF. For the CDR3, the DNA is TGCAGTGCGAGAGATGAAATGCGGGGTAACACCGGGGAGCTGTTTTTT.

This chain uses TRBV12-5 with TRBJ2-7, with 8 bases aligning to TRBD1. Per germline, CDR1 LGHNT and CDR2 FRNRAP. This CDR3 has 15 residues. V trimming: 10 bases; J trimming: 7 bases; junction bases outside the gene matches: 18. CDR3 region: CANGPGTGRFYEQYF. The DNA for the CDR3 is TGTGCTAATGGCCCGGGGACAGGTAGATTCTATGAGCAGTACTTC.

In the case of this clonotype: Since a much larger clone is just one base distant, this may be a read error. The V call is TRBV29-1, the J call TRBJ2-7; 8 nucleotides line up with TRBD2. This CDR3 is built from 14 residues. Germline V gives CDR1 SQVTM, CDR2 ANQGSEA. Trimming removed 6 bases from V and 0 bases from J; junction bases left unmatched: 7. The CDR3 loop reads CSVWVGGVSYEQYF. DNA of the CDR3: TGCAGCGTCTGGGTCGGGGGGGTCTCCTACGAGCAGTACTTC.

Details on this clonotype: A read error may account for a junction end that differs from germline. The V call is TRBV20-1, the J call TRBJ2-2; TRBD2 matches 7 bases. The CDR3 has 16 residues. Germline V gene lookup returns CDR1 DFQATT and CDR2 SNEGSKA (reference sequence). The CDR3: CSARGEKRGNTGELFF. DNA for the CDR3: TGCAGTGCTAGAGGTGAAAAGCGGGGTAACACTGGGGAGCTGTTTTTT.

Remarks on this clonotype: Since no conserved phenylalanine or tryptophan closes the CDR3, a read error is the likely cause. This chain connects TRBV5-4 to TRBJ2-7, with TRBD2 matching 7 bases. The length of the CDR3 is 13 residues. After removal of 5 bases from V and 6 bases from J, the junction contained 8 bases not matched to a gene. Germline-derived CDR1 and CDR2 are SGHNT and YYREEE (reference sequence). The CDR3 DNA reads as TGTGCCAGCAGTTCCGGTGGGGAGGGCGAGCAGTACTAC. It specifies CASSSGGEGEQYY.

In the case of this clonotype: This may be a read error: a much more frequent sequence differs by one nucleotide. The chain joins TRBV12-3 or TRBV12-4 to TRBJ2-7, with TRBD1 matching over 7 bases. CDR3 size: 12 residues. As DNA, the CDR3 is TGTTCCAGCAGTTCGACAGGGCTCGAGCAGTACTTC. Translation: CSSSSTGLEQYF.

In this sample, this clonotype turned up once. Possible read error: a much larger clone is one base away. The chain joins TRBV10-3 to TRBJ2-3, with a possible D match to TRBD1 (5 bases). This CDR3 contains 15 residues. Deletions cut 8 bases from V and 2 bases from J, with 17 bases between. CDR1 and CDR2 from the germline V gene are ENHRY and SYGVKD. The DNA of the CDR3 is TGTGCCATCGACATAGGGGCGAGGTCCACAGATACGCAGTATTTT. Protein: CAIDIGARSTDTQYF.